This T cell receptor (beta chain) was documented in a study of CXCR3-negative and CXCR3-positive naive CD8 T cells. This CDR3 region has 16 residues. Per germline, CDR1 MNHNY and CDR2 SVGAGI (reference sequence). Comments on this clonotype: Antigen specificity is unknown.

UMI-tagged TRB cDNA libraries were built via 5' RACE. Reprocessing the 5' RACE reads, TCRdb reports a single entry for every CDR3 protein and omits DNA. The table for this sample gives under 150,000 distinct CDR3 sequences. Study conclusions and caveats: Hydrophobicity of TRB CDR3s was greater in CXCR3-positive naive cells than in CXCR3-negative naive cells. From TRB CDR3 properties, TCR strength was inferred; surface CD5 did not differ between naive subsets.

Sequencing was done on a sample of naive CXCR3+ CD8+ T cells from blood. Subset here: CD45RO-CCR7+CD27+CD95- naive CD8+ T cells expressing CXCR3 (TNR3+). The V gene is TRBV6-6, the J gene TRBJ1-2; TCRdb lists TRBD1, though no DNA is available to test this call. The sequence was obtained from a human donor in good health. Some clones in this sample may be carry-over from other donors' samples. Here the CDR3 reads CASSYSERTGGYGYTF.